The clone carrying this T cell receptor (beta chain) was detected a few times. Its antigen remains unidentified. Germline values: CDR1 SGHTA, CDR2 FQGNSA. Trimming pared 3 bases from V and 0 bases from J, leaving 9 bases between. This CDR3 has 15 amino acids. These data are taken from a study of tumor-infiltrating lymphocytes in localized non-small cell lung cancer. Study details: Some samples were collected after neoadjuvant chemotherapy; smokers, never-smokers and several histologies were included. Tumor tissue and non-adjacent uninvolved lung came from each patient.

Study conclusions and caveats: Recurrence-free survival showed no association with tumor T-cell fraction. Only some patients had TCR sequencing, depending on available tissue.

TCRdb's copy holds only in-frame clones and misses some; the assay was immunoSEQ multiplex PCR. The data hold about 15,000 clones, with approximately 70% observed a single time. Sample: lung tumor tissue. This rearrangement joins TRBV7-2 to TRBJ2-4, with a tentative D call TRBD1 (5 bases). This TCR was recovered from a human donor with non-small cell lung cancer. CDR3 sequence reads: CASSFRQLAKNIQYF. CDR3 nucleotide sequence: TGTGCCAGCAGCTTCCGACAGCTAGCCAAAAACATTCAGTACTTC. Together with reference TRBV7-2 and TRBJ2-4, the CDR3 gives the full variable domain: GAGVSQSPSNKVTEKGKDVELRCDPISGHTALYWYRQSLGQGLEFLIYFQGNSAPDKSGLPSDRFSAERTGGSVSTLTIQRTQQEDSAVYLCASSFRQLAKNIQYFGAGTRLSVL.